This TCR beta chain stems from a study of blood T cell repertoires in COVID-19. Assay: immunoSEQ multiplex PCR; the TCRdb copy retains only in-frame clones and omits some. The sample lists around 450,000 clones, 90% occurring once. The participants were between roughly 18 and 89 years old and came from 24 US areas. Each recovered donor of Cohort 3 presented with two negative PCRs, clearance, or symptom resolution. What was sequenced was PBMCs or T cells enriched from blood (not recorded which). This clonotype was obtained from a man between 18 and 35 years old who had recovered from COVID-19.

The CDR3 loop reads CAWSATGTGTYEQYF. In DNA form, the CDR3 reads TGTGCCTGGAGTGCGACCGGGACAGGTACCTACGAGCAGTACTTC. The chain joins TRBV30 to TRBJ2-7; 8 bases line up with TRBD1. The CDR3 consists of 15 residues. J was trimmed by 2 bases and V by 1 base; bases with no gene match: 7. Germline-derived CDR1 and CDR2 are GTSNPN and SVGIG (reference sequence).